Given below is one T cell receptor (beta chain) in context. Antigen specificity is unknown. MiXCR was run by TCRdb on the RT-PCR reads, yielding one entry per CDR3 protein. This sample has around 530,000 distinct CDR3 sequences, with 10% to 15% found just once. This entry belongs to a study of response to subunit inactivated influenza vaccine. The study, taken as a whole, reports: It was the authors' suggestion that each seasonal influenza vaccination recruits few new T cells.

This specimen was PBMCs from blood, taken on the day of vaccination. The receptor's source is a man aged 50 to 59 who received an inactivated influenza vaccine.

The CDR3 DNA sequence: TGTGCCAGCAGCTTAGCGAGGGGGAACAATGAGCAGTTCTTC. Its translation is CASSLARGNNEQFF. V gene TRBV7-9 combines with J gene TRBJ2-1; maybe TRBD1 (6 bases). The CDR3 contains 14 residues. With 0 bases removed from V and 5 bases from J, the gap between germline ends came to 8 bases. The germline gives CDR1 SEHNR, CDR2 FQNEAQ (reference sequence). Based on the CDR3 plus reference TRBV7-9 and TRBJ2-1, the full variable domain is DTGVSQNPRHKITKRGQNVTFRCDPISEHNRLYWYRQTLGQGPEFLTYFQNEAQLEKSRLLSDRFSAERPKGSFSTLEIQRTEQGDSAMYLCASSLARGNNEQFFGPGTRLTVL.